A few counts support the clone carrying this T cell receptor beta chain. The sample is drawn from a study of blood T cells in healthy people across ages. A J-beta primer mix and a sample-barcoded 5' primer were used in a second PCR of roughly 7 to 12 cycles. TCRdb used MiXCR to reprocess the 5' RACE reads, holding one entry per CDR3 protein. The table has nearly 1 million distinct CDR3 sequences, just over 50% seen once. The individuals who served as donors were healthy Caucasians living in Russia, aged roughly 6 to 100. The TCR was taken from a woman aged 55-70 years in good health. Sequenced sample: blood.

Here the CDR3 reads CASSLALSGDYEQYF. The CDR3 bases are TGTGCCAGCAGCTTAGCTTTGTCGGGAGACTACGAGCAGTACTTC. V is TRBV7-2 and J is TRBJ2-7; perhaps TRBD2 as D (6 bases). Trimming shortened V by 0 bases and J by 3 bases, and 12 bases separated the two germline ends. Germline V lookup: CDR1 SGHTA, CDR2 FQGNSA. CDR3 size: 15 residues. Looking up the rest from reference TRBV7-2 and TRBJ2-7 gives the full variable domain: GAGVSQSPSNKVTEKGKDVELRCDPISGHTALYWYRQSLGQGLEFLIYFQGNSAPDKSGLPSDRFSAERTGGSVSTLTIQRTQQEDSAVYLCASSLALSGDYEQYFGPGTRLTVT.